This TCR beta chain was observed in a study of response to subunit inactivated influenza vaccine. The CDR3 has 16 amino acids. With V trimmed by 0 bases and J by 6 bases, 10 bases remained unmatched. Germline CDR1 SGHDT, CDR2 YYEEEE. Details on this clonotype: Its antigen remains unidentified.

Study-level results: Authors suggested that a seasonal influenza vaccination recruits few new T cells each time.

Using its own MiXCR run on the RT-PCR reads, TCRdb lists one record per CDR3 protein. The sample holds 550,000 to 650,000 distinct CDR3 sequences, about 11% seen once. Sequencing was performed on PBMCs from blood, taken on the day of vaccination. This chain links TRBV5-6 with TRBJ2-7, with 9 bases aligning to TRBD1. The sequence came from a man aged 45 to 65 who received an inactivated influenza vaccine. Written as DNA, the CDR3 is TGTGCCAGCAGCTTGGCCGGGGACAGGGATGGGGGCGAGCAGTACTTC. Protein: CASSLAGDRDGGEQYF. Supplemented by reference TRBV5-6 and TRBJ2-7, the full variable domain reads DAGVTQSPTHLIKTRGQQVTLRCSPKSGHDTVSWYQQALGQGPQFIFQYYEEEERQRGNFPDRFSGHQFPNYSSELNVNALLLGDSALYLCASSLAGDRDGGEQYFGPGTRLTVT.